What follows are 3 T cell receptor beta chains derived from one specimen sequenced in a study of T-cell reconstitution after alpha-beta-depleted transplantation in children (dated by TCRdb to the mid-2010s). The treatment or condition label on this specimen signifies: allogeneic hematopoietic cell transplantation with graft depleted of TCRalphabeta T cells and CD19 B cells. The library was produced with PCR. These reads were obtained on an Illumina HiSeq 2500. TCR library preparation used molecular barcoding, with unique molecular identifiers applied to normalize quantification of the TCRbeta repertoire. TCRdb reprocessed the public reads (quality trimming at Q25 with fastp, clone calling with MiXCR) and kept in-frame beta chains. One record per CDR3 amino acid sequence lists the most common genes and DNA. This sample has hundreds of thousands of distinct CDR3 sequences in its table, and roughly 15% of those were observed once. The ten largest clones represent roughly 5% of the sample.

This specimen consisted of PBMCs, mostly from graft donor cells, obtained 360 days after TCRalphabeta/CD19-depleted stem cell transplant. These receptors were collected from a male patient younger than 18 who had a stem cell transplant for acute lymphoblastic leukemia, so the T cells may come from the graft donor.

This clonotype was counted only a few times. The V call is TRBV29-1, the J call TRBJ2-5, with TRBD1 matching over 12 bases. J was trimmed by 2 bases and V by 7 bases; bases with no gene match: 5. CDR3 length: 14 amino acids. Germline CDR1 SQVTM, CDR2 ANQGSEA. The CDR3 DNA follows: TGCAGCGGGGGGGACAGGGGGCGTCAAGAGACCCAGTACTTC. Its protein product is CSGGDRGRQETQYF.

The chain couples TRBV5-1 to TRBJ2-6; no definite D call. V gave up 4 bases and J gave up 1 base, with 6 bases separating them. CDR3 length: 14 residues. Germline V gives CDR1 SGHRS, CDR2 YFSETQ. The CDR3 reads CASSHASGANVLTF. The DNA for the CDR3 is TGCGCCAGCAGCCACGCTTCTGGGGCCAACGTCCTGACTTTC. Full variable domain (remainder filled in from reference TRBV5-1 and TRBJ2-6): KAGVTQTPRYLIKTRGQQVTLSCSPISGHRSVSWYQQTPGQGLQFLFEYFSETQRNKGNFPGRFSGRQFSNSRSEMNVSTLELGDSALYLCASSHASGANVLTFGAGSRLTVL.

The rearrangement uses TRBV29-1 and TRBJ1-5, with D hard to call. Germline V gives CDR1 SQVTM, CDR2 ANQGSEA. V was cut by 4 bases and J by 3 bases, with 13 bases left in between. This CDR3 spans 14 amino acids. For the CDR3, the DNA is TGCAGCGTTGGAGAGGCGGAGTTCAATCAGCCCCAGCATTTT. This sequence encodes CSVGEAEFNQPQHF.